This T cell receptor beta chain was captured by sequencing in a study of blood T cell repertoires in COVID-19. Overall study context: Sites in the United States, Italy and Spain provided acute and convalescent COVID-19 samples. T cells, B-cell-depleted T cells, or PBMCs provided the cDNA or gDNA that served as material.

Source study methods: For nucleated cells, counts were estimated from reference gene primer amplification. Profiled with immunoSEQ multiplex PCR; TCRdb holds only in-frame clones, not every one. For V, J and clone size, that table is used; D and trimming come from the DNA. Of tens of thousands of clones in the sample, roughly 90% are singletons; the top ten hold around 2.8%. As concerns this clone: Sequence at one end of the junction differs from germline and may be a read error.

Looked up from germline, CDR1 is WSHSY and CDR2 is SAAADI. The CDR3 has 11 amino acids. Material for sequencing was peripheral blood. This TCR came from a human donor in a cohort sampled during active COVID-19. The chain employs TRBV10-2 and TRBJ1-6; 8 nucleotides align to TRBD1. CDR3 in amino acids: CASSTGQGTRF. The CDR3 nucleotides are TGCGCCAGCAGCACAGGACAGGGAACACGCTTT.